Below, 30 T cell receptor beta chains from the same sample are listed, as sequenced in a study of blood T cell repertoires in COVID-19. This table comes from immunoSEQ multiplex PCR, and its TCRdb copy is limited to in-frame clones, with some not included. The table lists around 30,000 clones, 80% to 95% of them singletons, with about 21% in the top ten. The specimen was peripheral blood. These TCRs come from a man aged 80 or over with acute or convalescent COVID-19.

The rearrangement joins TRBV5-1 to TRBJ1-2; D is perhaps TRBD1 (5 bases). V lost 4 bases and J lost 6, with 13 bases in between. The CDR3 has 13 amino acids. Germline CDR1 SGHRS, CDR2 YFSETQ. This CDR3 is CASSLEAGDGYTF. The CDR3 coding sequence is TGCGCCAGCAGCCTGGAGGCGGGGGATGGCTACACCTTC.

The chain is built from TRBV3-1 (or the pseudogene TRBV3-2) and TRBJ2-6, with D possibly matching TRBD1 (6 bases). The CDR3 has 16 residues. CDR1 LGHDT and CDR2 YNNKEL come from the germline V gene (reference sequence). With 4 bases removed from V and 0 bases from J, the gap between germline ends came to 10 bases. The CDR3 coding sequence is TGTGCCAGCAGCCGACAGGTTAGCTCTGGGGCCAACGTCCTGACTTTC. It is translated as CASSRQVSSGANVLTF.

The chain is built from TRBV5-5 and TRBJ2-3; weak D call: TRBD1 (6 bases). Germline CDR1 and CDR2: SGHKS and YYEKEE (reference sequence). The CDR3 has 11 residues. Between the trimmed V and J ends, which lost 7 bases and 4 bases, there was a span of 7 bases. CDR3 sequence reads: CASHRADTQYF. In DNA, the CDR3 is TGTGCCAGCCACAGGGCAGATACGCAGTATTTT.

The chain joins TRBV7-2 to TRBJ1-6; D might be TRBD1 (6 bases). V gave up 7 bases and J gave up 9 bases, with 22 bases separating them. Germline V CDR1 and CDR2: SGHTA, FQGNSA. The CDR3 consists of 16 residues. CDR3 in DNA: TGTGCCAGCACCTTCAGTCCGGGACAAATTGGTTCACCCCTCCACTTT. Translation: CASTFSPGQIGSPLHF.

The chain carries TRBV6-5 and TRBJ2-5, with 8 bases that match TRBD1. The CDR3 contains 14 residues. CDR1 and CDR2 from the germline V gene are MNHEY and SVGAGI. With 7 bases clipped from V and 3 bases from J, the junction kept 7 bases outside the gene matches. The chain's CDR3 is CASTSGQGKETQYF. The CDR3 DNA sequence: TGTGCCAGCACCTCCGGACAGGGTAAAGAGACCCAGTACTTC.

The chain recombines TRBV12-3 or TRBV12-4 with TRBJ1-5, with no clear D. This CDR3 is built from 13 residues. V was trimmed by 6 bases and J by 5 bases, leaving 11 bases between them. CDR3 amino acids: CASSRVRHQPQHF. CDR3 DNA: TGTGCCAGCAGCCGGGTTCGCCATCAGCCCCAGCATTTT.

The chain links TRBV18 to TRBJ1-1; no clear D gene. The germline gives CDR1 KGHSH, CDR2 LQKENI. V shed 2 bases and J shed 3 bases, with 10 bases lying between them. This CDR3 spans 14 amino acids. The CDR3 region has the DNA TGTGCCAGCTCACCAGATCCTACGGACACTGAAGCTTTCTTT. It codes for CASSPDPTDTEAFF.

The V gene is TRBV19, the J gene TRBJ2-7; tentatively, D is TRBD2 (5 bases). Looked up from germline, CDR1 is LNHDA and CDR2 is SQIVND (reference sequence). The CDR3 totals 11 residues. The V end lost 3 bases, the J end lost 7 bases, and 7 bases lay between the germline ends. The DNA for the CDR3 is TGTGCCAGTAGTATGGGGAGTGAGCAGTACTTC. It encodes CASSMGSEQYF.

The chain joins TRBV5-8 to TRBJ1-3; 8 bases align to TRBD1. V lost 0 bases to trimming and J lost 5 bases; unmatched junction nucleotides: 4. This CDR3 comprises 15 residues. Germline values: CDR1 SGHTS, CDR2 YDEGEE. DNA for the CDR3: TGTGCCAGCAGCTTGGTCGGACAGGGAAGAAACACCATATATTTT. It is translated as CASSLVGQGRNTIYF.

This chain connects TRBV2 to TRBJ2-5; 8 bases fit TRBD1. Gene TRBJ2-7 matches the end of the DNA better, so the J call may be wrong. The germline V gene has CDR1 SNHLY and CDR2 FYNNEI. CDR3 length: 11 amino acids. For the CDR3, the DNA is TGTGCCGGCGACAGGGGCGGCGAGCAGTACTTC. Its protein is CAGDRGGEQYF.

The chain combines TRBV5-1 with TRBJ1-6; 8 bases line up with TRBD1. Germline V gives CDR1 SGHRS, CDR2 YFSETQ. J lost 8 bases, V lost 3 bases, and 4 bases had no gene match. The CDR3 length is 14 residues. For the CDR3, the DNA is TGCGCCAGCAGCTCCACAGGGGGTGATTCACCCCTCCACTTT. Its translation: CASSSTGGDSPLHF.

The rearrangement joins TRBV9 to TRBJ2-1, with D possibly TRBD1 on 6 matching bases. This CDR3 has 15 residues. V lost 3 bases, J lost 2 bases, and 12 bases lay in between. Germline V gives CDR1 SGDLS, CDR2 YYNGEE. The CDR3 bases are TGTGCCAGCAGCGCGGCCCAGGGGCCCTACAATGAGCAGTTCTTC. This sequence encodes CASSAAQGPYNEQFF.

CDR3 DNA: TGTGCCAGCAGCCCCCGGGTACAGGGGCAGAACTACACCTTC. This codes for CASSPRVQGQNYTF. The V gene is TRBV14, the J gene TRBJ1-2, with 7 positions matching TRBD1. Unmatched junction bases numbered 12, after V lost 4 bases and J lost 10 bases. Per the germline V gene, CDR1 is SGHDN and CDR2 is FVKESK. The CDR3 is 14 amino acids.

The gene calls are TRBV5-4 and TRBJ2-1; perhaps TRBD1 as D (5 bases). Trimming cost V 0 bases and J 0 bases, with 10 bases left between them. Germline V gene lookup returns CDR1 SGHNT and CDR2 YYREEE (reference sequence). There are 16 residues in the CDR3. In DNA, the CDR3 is TGTGCCAGCAGCTTGGGGGGCCGGAGCTCCTACAATGAGCAGTTCTTC. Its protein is CASSLGGRSSYNEQFF.

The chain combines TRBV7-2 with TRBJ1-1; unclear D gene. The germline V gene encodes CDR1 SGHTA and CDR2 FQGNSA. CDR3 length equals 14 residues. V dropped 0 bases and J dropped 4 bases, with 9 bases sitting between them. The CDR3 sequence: CASSLAVGSTEAFF. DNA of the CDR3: TGTGCCAGCAGCTTAGCTGTAGGGAGCACTGAAGCTTTCTTT.

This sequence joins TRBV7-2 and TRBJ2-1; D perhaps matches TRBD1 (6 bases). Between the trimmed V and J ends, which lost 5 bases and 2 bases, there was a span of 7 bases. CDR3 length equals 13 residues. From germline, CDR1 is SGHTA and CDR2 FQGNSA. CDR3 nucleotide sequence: TGTGCCAGCAGCGGGGGCCCCTACAATGAGCAGTTCTTC. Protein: CASSGGPYNEQFF.

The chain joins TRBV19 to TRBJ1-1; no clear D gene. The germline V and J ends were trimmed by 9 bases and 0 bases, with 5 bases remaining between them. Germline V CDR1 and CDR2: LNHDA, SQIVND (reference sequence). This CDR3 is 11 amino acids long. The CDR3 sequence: CASGMNTEAFF. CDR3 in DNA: TGTGCCAGCGGGATGAACACTGAAGCTTTCTTT.

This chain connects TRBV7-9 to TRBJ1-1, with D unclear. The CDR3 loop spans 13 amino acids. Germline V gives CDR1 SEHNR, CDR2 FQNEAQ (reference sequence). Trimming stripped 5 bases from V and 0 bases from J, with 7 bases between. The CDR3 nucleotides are TGTGCCAGCAGCCCTCAGATGAACACTGAAGCTTTCTTT. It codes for CASSPQMNTEAFF.

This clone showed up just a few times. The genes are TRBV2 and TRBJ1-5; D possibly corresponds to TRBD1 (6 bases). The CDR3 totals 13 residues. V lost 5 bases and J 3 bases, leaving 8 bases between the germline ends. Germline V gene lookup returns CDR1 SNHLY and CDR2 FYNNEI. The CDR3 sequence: CASSTGLNQPQHF. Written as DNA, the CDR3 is TGTGCCAGCAGTACAGGGCTCAATCAGCCCCAGCATTTT.

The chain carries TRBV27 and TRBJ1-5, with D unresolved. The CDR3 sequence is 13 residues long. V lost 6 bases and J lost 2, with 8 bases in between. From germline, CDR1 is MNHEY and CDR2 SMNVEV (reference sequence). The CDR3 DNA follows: TGTGCCAGCAGCTGGGGAGGCAATCAGCCCCAGCATTTT. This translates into CASSWGGNQPQHF.

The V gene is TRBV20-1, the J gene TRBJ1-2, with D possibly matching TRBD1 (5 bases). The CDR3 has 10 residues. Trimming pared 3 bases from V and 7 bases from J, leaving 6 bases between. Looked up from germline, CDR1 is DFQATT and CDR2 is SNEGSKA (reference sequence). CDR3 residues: CSARGGGYTF. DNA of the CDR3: TGCAGTGCTAGGGGGGGTGGCTACACCTTC.

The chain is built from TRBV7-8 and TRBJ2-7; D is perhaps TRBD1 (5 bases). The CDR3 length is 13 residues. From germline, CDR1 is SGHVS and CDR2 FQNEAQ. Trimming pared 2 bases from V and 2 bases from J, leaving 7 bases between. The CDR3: CASSLPGPYEQYF. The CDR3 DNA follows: TGTGCCAGCAGCTTACCAGGGCCCTACGAGCAGTACTTC.

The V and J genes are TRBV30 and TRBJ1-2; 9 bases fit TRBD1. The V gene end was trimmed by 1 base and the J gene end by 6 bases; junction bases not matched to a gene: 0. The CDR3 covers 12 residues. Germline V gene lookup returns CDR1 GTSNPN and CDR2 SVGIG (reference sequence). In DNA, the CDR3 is TGTGCCTGGAGTGGGGACAGGGATGGCTACACCTTC. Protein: CAWSGDRDGYTF.

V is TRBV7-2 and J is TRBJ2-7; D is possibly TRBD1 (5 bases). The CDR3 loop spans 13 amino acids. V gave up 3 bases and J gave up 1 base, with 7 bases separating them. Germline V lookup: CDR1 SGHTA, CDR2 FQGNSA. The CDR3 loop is CASSLAGSYEQYF. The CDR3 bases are TGTGCCAGCAGCTTGGCAGGGTCCTACGAGCAGTACTTC.

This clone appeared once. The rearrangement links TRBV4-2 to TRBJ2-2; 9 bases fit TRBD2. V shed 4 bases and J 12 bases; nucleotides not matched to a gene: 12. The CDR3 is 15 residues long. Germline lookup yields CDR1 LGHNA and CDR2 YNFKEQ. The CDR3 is CASSPVASGGRKLFF. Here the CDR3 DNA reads TGTGCCAGCAGCCCGGTGGCCAGCGGGGGGAGGAAGCTGTTTTTT.

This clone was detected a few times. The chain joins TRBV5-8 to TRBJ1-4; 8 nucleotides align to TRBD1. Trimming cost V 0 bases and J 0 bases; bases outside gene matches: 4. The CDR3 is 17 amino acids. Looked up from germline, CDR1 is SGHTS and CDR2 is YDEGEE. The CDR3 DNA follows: TGTGCCAGCAGCTTGGGGCAGGGGGCCGCAACTAATGAAAAACTGTTTTTT. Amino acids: CASSLGQGAATNEKLFF.

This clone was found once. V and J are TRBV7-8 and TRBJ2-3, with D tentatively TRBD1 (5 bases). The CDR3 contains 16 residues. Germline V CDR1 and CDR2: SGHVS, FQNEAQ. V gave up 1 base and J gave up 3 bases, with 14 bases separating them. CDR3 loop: CASSLGADIVTDTQYF. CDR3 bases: TGTGCCAGCAGCTTAGGGGCGGACATTGTAACAGATACGCAGTATTTT.

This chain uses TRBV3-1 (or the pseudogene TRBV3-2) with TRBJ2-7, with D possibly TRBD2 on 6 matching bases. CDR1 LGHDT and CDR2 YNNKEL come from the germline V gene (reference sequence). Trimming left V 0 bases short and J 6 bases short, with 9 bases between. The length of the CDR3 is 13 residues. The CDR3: CASSQDRELEQYF. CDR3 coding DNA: TGTGCCAGCAGCCAAGATCGGGAGCTCGAGCAGTACTTC.

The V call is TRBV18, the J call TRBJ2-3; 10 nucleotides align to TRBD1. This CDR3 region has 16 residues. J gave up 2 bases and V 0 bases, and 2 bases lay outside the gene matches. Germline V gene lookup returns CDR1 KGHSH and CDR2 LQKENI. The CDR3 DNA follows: TGTGCCAGCTCACCACCCGGGACAGGGGTCACAGATACGCAGTATTTT. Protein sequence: CASSPPGTGVTDTQYF.

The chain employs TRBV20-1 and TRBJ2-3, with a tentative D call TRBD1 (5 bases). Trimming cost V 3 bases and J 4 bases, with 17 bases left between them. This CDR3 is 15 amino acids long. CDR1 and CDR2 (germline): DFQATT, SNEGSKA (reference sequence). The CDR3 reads CSASLLAGKADTQYF. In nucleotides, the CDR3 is TGCAGTGCTAGTCTATTGGCAGGGAAAGCAGATACGCAGTATTTT.